This T cell receptor (beta chain) was profiled in a study of blood T cell repertoires in COVID-19 (TCRdb year 2020). For the study in its entirety: Samples from collaborators originated in the United States, Italy and Spain and spanned both the acute and convalescent phases of COVID-19. The material from the prospective study consisted of cDNA or gDNA derived from T cells, B-cell-depleted T cells, or PBMCs. Deeply sampled blood TCRbeta repertoires from subjects exposed to, actively infected with, or recovered from COVID-19 were included in the dataset. The repertoires were released in a freely available public database intended as a resource for research on the immune response to SARS-CoV-2. The samples were drawn from two sources: the first 160 participants of the ongoing ImmuneRACE study, and 1,000 to 1,500 subjects contributed by 6 global collaborators. Nearly every sample came with metadata listing a de-identified subject ID, COVID-19 status, age in years and sex. Where available, HLA class I and class II types were obtained from metadata supplied by the sample provider rather than from assay-based typing.

The CDR3 goes from the cysteine to the phenylalanine over 17 residues. The DNA shown is the 51-base CDR3, in frame from base 1. The junction carries 16 bases between V and J, which are trimmed by 0 bases and 7 bases respectively. CDR1 and CDR2, looked up from the germline V gene, are MNHEY and SVGEGT. One collaborating source in Seattle enrolled patients during active infection and followed them longitudinally through the course of disease. Whole blood was collected in K2EDTA tubes by collaborating institutions according to the institutions' own protocols. Collaborator samples were shipped for TCRbeta analysis as frozen whole blood, isolated PBMCs, or DNA extracted from either sample type. The immunoSEQ Assay, a bias-controlled multiplex PCR, was used to amplify TCRbeta CDR3 regions from genomic DNA. Processing in the source paper ran as follows. Nucleated cell counts per sample were estimated from amplification of reference gene primers within the assay. To quantify the absolute abundance of each unique TCRbeta CDR3 rearrangement, sequence reads were collapsed and filtered. Productive Simpson clonality was computed per sample as the square root of Simpson's diversity index over productive rearrangements. TCRdb provides this immuneACCESS table in a form limited to in-frame rearrangements. Some clones are lacking; in checked studies, under half of them reflect an unresolved V gene, and why the rest are absent is not known. That table is the source of V, J and clone size, and D and trimming were worked out from the DNA. For this sample the table gives a few hundred thousand clones, of which roughly 90% were detected only once. The top ten constitute about 7.1% of the sample.

Concerning this clone itself: Its antigen is currently not known. Within one base of it there is no much larger clone, and no base qualities were kept.

Summary of the overall study and its limitations: The quantity of clinical and demographic metadata differed by source and by participant and was supplied without curation.

This clonotype was sampled from a woman in her fifties or sixties with COVID-19, enrolled during active disease. The sequenced sample was peripheral blood. The sequence links TRBV6-2 or TRBV6-3 to TRBJ1-6, and possibly TRBD1, on 5 matching bases. The nucleotide sequence is given as TGTGCCAGCAGTTACTCTGCGCTTGGGGCGGGGAATTCACCCCTCCACTTT. Its translation reads: CASSYSALGAGNSPLHF.